This TCR beta chain came from a study of blood T cell repertoires in COVID-19. Per the original data handling: Reference gene primer amplification gave nucleated cell count estimates. The table came from immunoSEQ multiplex PCR; TCRdb's copy has only in-frame clones and leaves some out. The V and J calls and clone size are taken from that table; D and trimming were inferred from the DNA. This sample yields 200,000 to 250,000 clones, of which about 87% are seen a single time; more than 2.5% belongs to the top ten. Donors of Cohort 3 who recovered were those that had two negative PCRs, clearance, or symptom resolution. This TCR came from a woman aged 25 to 39 who had recovered from COVID-19. The source material was PBMCs or T cells enriched from blood (not recorded which).

The CDR3 DNA is TGTGCCAGCAGCACTAGCGGGGGGGCCGATGAGCAGTTCTTC. Its translation: CASSTSGGADEQFF. The chain joins TRBV7-3 to TRBJ2-1; 13 bases fit TRBD2. With V trimmed by 5 bases and J by 8 bases, 3 bases remained unmatched. The CDR3 is 14 amino acids. The germline V gene encodes CDR1 SGHTA and CDR2 FQGTGA.